The entry below describes one TCR beta chain. Its matching antigen is unknown. Over chemoradiotherapy, repertoires were sampled more than once. TCRdb's table, derived via immunoSEQ multiplex PCR, lists solely in-frame clones and lacks some. This table has approximately 11,000 clones, about 83% appearing once. This entry is derived from a study of chemoradiotherapy in HPV16-positive cancers. Study-level findings and limits: For HPV16-positive patients, expanding HPV-responsive T cells associated with longer recurrence-free survival.

This specimen was blood, taken from a patient who underwent chemoradiotherapy. The receptor comes from a human donor with HPV-associated anogenital cancer.

CDR3 amino acids: CASTRARGTAYGYTF. In DNA form, the CDR3 reads TGTGCCAGCACGCGGGCAAGAGGGACAGCTTATGGCTACACCTTC. The V and J genes are TRBV7-9 and TRBJ1-2; 7 bases map to TRBD1. The ends lost 7 bases at V and 5 bases at J; junction bases unmatched: 13. The germline gives CDR1 SEHNR, CDR2 FQNEAQ (reference sequence). CDR3 length equals 15 residues.